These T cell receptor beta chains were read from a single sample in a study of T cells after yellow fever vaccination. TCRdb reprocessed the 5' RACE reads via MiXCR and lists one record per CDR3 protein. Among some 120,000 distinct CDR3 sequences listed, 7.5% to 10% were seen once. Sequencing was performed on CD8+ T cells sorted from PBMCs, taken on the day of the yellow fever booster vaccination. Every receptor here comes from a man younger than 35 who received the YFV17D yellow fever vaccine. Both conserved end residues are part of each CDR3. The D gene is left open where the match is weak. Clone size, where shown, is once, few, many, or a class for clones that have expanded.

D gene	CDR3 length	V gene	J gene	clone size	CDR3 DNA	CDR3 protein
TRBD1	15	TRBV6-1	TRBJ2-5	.	TGTGCCAGCAGTGTTGGACAGGGCCTAAAAGAGACCCAGTACTTC	CASSVGQGLKETQYF
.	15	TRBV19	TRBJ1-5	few	TGTGCCAGTAGTCTACAGGTCGATGGGAATCAGCCCCAGCATTTT	CASSLQVDGNQPQHF
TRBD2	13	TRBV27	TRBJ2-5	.	TGTGCCAGCCGGATGGGCCGGGGGGGGACCCAGTACTTC	CASRMGRGGTQYF
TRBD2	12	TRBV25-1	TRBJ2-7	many	TGTGCCAGCAGTGAGACCCCCGGGACTAGTCTGTTC	CASSETPGTSLF
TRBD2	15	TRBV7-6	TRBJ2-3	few	TGTGCCAGCAGTCAACTGGGGGGGGGCACAGATACGCAGTATTTT	CASSQLGGGTDTQYF
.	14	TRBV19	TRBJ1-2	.	TGTGCCAGTAGTATATATGCCGGATCCGATGGCTACACCTTC	CASSIYAGSDGYTF
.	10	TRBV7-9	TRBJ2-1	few	TGTGCCAGCAGCTTAGGAGAGGTGGCCTTC	CASSLGEVAF
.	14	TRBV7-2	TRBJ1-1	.	TGTGCCAGCTCCCGGTTGACAACCTTTAGGGGTTCTTTCTTT	CASSRLTTFRGSFF
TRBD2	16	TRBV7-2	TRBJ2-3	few	TGTGCCAGCAGCTTATCACTAGCGGGGGGCACAGATACGCAGTATTTT	CASSLSLAGGTDTQYF
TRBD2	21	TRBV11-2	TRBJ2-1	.	TGTGCCAGCAGCTTAGGGCTGTGGCTAGCGGGGGGGAGGAGCTCCTACAATGAGCAGTTCTTC	CASSLGLWLAGGRSSYNEQFF
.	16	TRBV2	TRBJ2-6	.	TGTGCCAGCAGTGAAGATCGGGGGCTCTGGGCCAACGTCCTGACTTTC	CASSEDRGLWANVLTF
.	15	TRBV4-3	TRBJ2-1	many	TGCGCCAGCAGCCAAGACGGGGGTTTGAGCGATGAGCAGTTCTTC	CASSQDGGLSDEQFF
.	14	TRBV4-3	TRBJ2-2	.	TGCGCCAGCAGGGAGTACAGGGCTAACGGGGAGCTGTTTTTT	CASREYRANGELFF
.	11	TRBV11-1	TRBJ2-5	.	TGTGCCAGCAGCCTTGGGAAGACCCAGTACTTC	CASSLGKTQYF
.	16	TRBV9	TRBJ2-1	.	TGTGCCAGCAGCGTAGATTCGGACGGTGCCTACAATGAGCAGTTCTTC	CASSVDSDGAYNEQFF
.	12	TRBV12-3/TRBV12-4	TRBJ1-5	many	TGTGCCAGCAGTTTAACCCGACAGCCCCAGCATTTT	CASSLTRQPQHF
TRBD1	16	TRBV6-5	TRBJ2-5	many	TGTGCCAGCAGCGACCGGGACAGGGGGCGAGGAGAGACCCAGTACTTC	CASSDRDRGRGETQYF
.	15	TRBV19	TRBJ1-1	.	TGTGCCAGTAGTATCTATAGGGTAGGGAACACTGAAGCTTTCTTT	CASSIYRVGNTEAFF
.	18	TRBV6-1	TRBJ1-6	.	TGTGCCAGCAGTGAAACTGTAGCAGGGAATCCGATTAATTCACCCCTCCACTTT	CASSETVAGNPINSPLHF
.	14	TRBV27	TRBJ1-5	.	TGTGCCAGCAGTCCTGGGTGGCAGCATCAGCCCCAGCATTTT	CASSPGWQHQPQHF
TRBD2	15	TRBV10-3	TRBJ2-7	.	TGTGCCATCAGTGACGGGCTAGCGGGGACCTACGAGCAGTACTTC	CAISDGLAGTYEQYF